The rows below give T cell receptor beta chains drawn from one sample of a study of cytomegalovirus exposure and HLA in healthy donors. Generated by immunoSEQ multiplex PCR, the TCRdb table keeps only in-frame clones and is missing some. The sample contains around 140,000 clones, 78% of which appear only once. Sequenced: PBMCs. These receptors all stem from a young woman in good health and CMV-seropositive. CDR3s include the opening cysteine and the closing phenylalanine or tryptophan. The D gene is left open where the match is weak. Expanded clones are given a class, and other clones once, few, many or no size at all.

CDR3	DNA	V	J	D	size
CASSSTGDPYEQYF	TGTGCCAGCAGCTCGACAGGGGACCCCTACGAGCAGTACTTC	TRBV5-5	TRBJ2-7	TRBD1	NA
CASSLAGGSNQPQHF	TGCGCCAGCAGCTTGGCTGGTGGCAGCAATCAGCCCCAGCATTTT	TRBV5-1	TRBJ1-5	NA	NA
CSVERRYNTEAFF	TGCAGCGTTGAACGGAGATACAACACTGAAGCTTTCTTT	TRBV29-1	TRBJ1-1	NA	NA
CASSIDFTGGNGYTF	TGTGCCAGTAGTATAGATTTTACAGGGGGAAATGGCTACACCTTC	TRBV19	TRBJ1-2	TRBD1	NA
CASSSPGRQNTEAFF	TGCGCCAGCAGCTCCCCAGGTCGGCAGAACACTGAAGCTTTCTTT	TRBV5-1	TRBJ1-1	NA	NA
CSVTSGGDNEQFF	TGCAGCGTTACTAGCGGGGGGGACAATGAGCAGTTCTTC	TRBV29-1	TRBJ2-1	TRBD2	NA
CASSPGTGVQDEQYF	TGTGCCAGCTCGCCAGGAACAGGGGTTCAGGACGAGCAGTACTTC	TRBV18	TRBJ2-7	TRBD1	NA
CASSWRGQSRSGELFF	TGTGCCAGCAGTTGGCGCGGACAGAGCCGGTCCGGGGAGCTGTTTTTT	TRBV27	TRBJ2-2	NA	NA
CASSVDRGTEKLFF	TGTGCCAGCAGTGTGGACAGGGGTACTGAAAAACTGTTTTTT	TRBV2	TRBJ1-4	TRBD1	once
CASSLEGQGAFTEAFF	TGCGCCAGCAGCTTGGAGGGACAGGGGGCTTTCACCGAAGCTTTCTTT	TRBV5-1	TRBJ1-1	TRBD1	NA
CASSLGQPLGSGNTIYF	TGTGCCAGCAGCTTGGGACAGCCCCTAGGCTCTGGAAACACCATATATTTT	TRBV5-4	TRBJ1-3	NA	NA
CASSDPSRDRGSAAFF	TGTGCCAGCAGTGACCCGAGCCGGGACAGGGGGTCGGCTGCTTTCTTT	TRBV6-1	TRBJ1-1	TRBD1	once
CSVVGGDGYTF	TGCAGCGTTGTAGGGGGCGATGGCTACACCTTC	TRBV29-1	TRBJ1-2	TRBD1	NA
CASSIGGQGDNSPLHF	TGTGCCAGTAGCATCGGGGGACAGGGGGATAATTCACCCCTCCACTTT	TRBV19	TRBJ1-6	TRBD1	NA
CASSGHRGGTSGANVLTF	TGTGCCAGCAGTGGACACAGGGGAGGCACATCTGGGGCCAACGTCCTGACTTTC	TRBV25-1	TRBJ2-6	NA	NA
CASSQSEEGYTF	TGTGCCAGCAGCCAATCGGAGGAAGGCTACACCTTC	TRBV16	TRBJ1-2	NA	NA
CASSQPGQGSETQYF	TGCGCCAGCAGCCAACCGGGACAGGGGTCAGAGACCCAGTACTTC	TRBV4-1	TRBJ2-5	TRBD1	NA
CASSSAVQAGDNTGELFF	TGTGCCAGCAGTTCAGCGGTCCAGGCAGGGGACAACACCGGGGAGCTGTTTTTT	TRBV28	TRBJ2-2	NA	NA
CASSIWQGGQETQYF	TGTGCCAGTAGTATATGGCAGGGTGGACAAGAGACCCAGTACTTC	TRBV19	TRBJ2-5	NA	NA
CASAEGQGGNQPQHF	TGTGCCAGCGCTGAGGGGCAGGGGGGCAATCAGCCCCAGCATTTT	TRBV19	TRBJ1-5	TRBD1	NA
CASRTERPEDYGYTF	TGCGCCAGCCGAACCGAAAGACCGGAGGACTATGGCTACACCTTC	TRBV5-1	TRBJ1-2	NA	NA
CASSLLTGGSETQYF	TGTGCCAGCAGCTTACTGACAGGGGGCTCAGAGACCCAGTACTTC	TRBV7-9	TRBJ2-5	TRBD1	NA
CASSPSDRAILTGYTF	TGTGCCAGCAGTCCCTCGGACAGGGCCATTCTGACTGGCTACACCTTC	TRBV6-6	TRBJ1-2	TRBD1	NA
CASSFGGVDSGELFF	TGTGCCAGCAGTTTTGGGGGGGTAGACAGCGGGGAGCTGTTTTTT	TRBV6-5	TRBJ2-2	TRBD2	NA
CASTGQGAEAFF	TGCGCCAGCACGGGACAGGGGGCTGAAGCTTTCTTT	TRBV10-1	TRBJ1-1	TRBD1	NA
CASSPQWAGGEETQYF	TGTGCCAGCTCACCGCAGTGGGCAGGGGGTGAGGAGACCCAGTACTTC	TRBV18	TRBJ2-5	TRBD1	NA
CASSRQTYGYTF	TGTGCCAGCAGCAGACAGACCTATGGCTACACCTTC	TRBV28	TRBJ1-2	NA	NA
CASSGDFFYGYTF	TGTGCCAGCAGTGGGGACTTTTTCTATGGCTACACCTTC	TRBV5-4	TRBJ1-2	NA	few
CASSVRPGQGTEAFF	TGTGCCAGCAGCGTCCGACCTGGACAGGGCACTGAAGCTTTCTTT	TRBV9	TRBJ1-1	TRBD1	NA
CATSTLGRRSNQPQHF	TGTGCCACCAGCACCTTGGGGAGACGTAGCAATCAGCCCCAGCATTTT	TRBV15	TRBJ1-5	NA	NA
CASSLGGGIDYGYTF	TGTGCCAGCAGCTTAGGAGGGGGCATCGACTATGGCTACACCTTC	TRBV11-2	TRBJ1-2	TRBD1	NA
CASSEYKSYEQYF	TGCGCCAGCAGTGAGTACAAGTCCTACGAGCAGTACTTC	TRBV10-2	TRBJ2-7	NA	NA
CASSPGLTIFGELFF	TGTGCCAGCTCGCCGGGACTTACCATCTTCGGGGAGCTGTTTTTT	TRBV18	TRBJ2-2	NA	NA
CASATGGMSGTNEKLFF	TGCGCCAGCGCGACAGGGGGTATGTCGGGAACTAATGAAAAACTGTTTTTT	TRBV5-1	TRBJ1-4	TRBD1	few
CASSHRLAGDPYEQYF	TGCGCCAGCAGCCACCGACTAGCGGGGGACCCCTACGAGCAGTACTTC	TRBV4-1	TRBJ2-7	TRBD2	NA
CASSPTWRGTTEAFF	TGCGCCAGCAGCCCCACTTGGAGGGGTACCACTGAAGCTTTCTTT	TRBV4-1	TRBJ1-1	NA	NA
CASSLVGTGGETQYF	TGTGCCAGCAGCTTAGTAGGGACAGGCGGAGAGACCCAGTACTTC	TRBV7-2	TRBJ2-5	TRBD1	NA
CASSWDGTQGEAFF	TGTGCCAGCAGTTGGGACGGGACTCAGGGTGAAGCTTTCTTT	TRBV27	TRBJ1-1	NA	NA
CASTPGQGTYGYTF	TGTGCCAGCACTCCGGGACAGGGGACCTATGGCTACACCTTC	TRBV27	TRBJ1-2	TRBD1	few
CASSQMTAGFDGYTF	TGTGCCAGCAGCCAAATGACCGCAGGGTTTGATGGCTACACCTTC	TRBV14	TRBJ1-2	NA	NA
CASSDFSGGVYEQYF	TGCGCCAGCAGTGACTTTTCGGGAGGGGTCTACGAGCAGTACTTC	TRBV10-1	TRBJ2-7	TRBD2	NA
CASSLDRGYNGYTF	TGTGCCAGCAGTTTGGACAGGGGGTATAATGGCTACACCTTC	TRBV2	TRBJ1-2	TRBD1	NA
CASSFGVAVSTDTQYF	TGTGCCAGCAGCTTTGGGGTAGCGGTAAGCACAGATACGCAGTATTTT	TRBV11-2	TRBJ2-3	NA	NA
CSVEERDNYGYTF	TGCAGCGTTGAAGAGCGGGATAACTATGGCTACACCTTC	TRBV29-1	TRBJ1-2	NA	NA